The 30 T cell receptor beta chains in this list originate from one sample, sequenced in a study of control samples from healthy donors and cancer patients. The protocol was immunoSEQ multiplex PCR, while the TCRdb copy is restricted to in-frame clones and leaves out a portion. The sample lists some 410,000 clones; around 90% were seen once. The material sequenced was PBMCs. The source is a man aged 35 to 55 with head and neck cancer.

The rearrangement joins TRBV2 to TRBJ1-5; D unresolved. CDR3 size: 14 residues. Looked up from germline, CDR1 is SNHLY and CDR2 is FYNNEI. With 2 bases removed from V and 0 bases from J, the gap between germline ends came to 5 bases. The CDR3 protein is CASSERNSNQPQHF. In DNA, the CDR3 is TGTGCCAGCAGTGAAAGGAATAGCAATCAGCCCCAGCATTTT.

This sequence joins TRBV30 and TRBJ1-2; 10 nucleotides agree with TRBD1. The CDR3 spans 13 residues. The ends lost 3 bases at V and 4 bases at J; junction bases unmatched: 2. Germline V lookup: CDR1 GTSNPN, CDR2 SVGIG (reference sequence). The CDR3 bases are TGTGCCTGGAGGGGGGACAGGGGCTATGGCTACACCTTC. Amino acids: CAWRGDRGYGYTF.

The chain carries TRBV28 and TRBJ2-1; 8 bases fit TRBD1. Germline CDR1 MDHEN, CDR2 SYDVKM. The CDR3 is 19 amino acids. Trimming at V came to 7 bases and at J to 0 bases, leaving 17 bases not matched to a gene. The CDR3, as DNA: TGTGCCAGCACCGAGAGACAGGGGCTACTATTACCCTCCTACAATGAGCAGTTCTTC. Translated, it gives CASTERQGLLLPSYNEQFF.

CDR3 sequence reads: CASNPAGALEAFF. CDR3 sequence (DNA): TGTGCCAGCAACCCTGCGGGGGCCCTCGAAGCTTTCTTT. V usage is TRBV14 and J usage is TRBJ1-1, with D maybe TRBD1 (6 bases). Trimming left V 7 bases short and J 8 bases short, with 17 bases between. This CDR3 comprises 13 residues. Germline CDR1 and CDR2: SGHDN and FVKESK.

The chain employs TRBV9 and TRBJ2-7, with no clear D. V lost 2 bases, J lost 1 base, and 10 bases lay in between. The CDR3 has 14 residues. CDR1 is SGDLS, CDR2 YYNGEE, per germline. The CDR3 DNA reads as TGTGCCAGCAGCGTCGGTCGGGCATCCTACGAGCAGTACTTC. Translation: CASSVGRASYEQYF.

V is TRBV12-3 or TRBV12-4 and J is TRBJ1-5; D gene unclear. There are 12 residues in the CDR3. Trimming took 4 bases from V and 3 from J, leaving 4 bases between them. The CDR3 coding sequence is TGTGCCAGCAGTTCCGCCAATCAGCCCCAGCATTTT. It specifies CASSSANQPQHF.

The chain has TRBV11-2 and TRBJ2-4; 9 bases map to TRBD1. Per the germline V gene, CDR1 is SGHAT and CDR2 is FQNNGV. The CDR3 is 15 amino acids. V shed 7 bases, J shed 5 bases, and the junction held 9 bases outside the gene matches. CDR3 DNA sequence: TGTGCCAGCACCTGGAACCGGGACAGGGAAAACATTCAGTACTTC. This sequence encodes CASTWNRDRENIQYF.

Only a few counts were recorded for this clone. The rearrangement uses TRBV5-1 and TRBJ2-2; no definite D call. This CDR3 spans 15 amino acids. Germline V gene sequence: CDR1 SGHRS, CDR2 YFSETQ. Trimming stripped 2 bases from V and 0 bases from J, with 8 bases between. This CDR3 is CASSLTDPNTGELFF. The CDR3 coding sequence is TGCGCCAGCAGCTTAACAGACCCGAACACCGGGGAGCTGTTTTTT.

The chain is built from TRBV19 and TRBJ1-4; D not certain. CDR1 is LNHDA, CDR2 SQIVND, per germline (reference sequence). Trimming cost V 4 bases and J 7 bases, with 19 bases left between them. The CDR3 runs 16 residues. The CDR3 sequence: CASSNEKVKGSEKLFF. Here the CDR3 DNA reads TGTGCCAGTAGTAACGAAAAGGTCAAAGGTAGTGAAAAACTGTTTTTT. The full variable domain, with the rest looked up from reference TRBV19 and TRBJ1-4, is DGGITQSPKYLFRKEGQNVTLSCEQNLNHDAMYWYRQDPGQGLRLIYYSQIVNDFQKGDIAEGYSVSREKKESFPLTVTSAQKNPTAFYLCASSNEKVKGSEKLFFGSGTQLSVL.

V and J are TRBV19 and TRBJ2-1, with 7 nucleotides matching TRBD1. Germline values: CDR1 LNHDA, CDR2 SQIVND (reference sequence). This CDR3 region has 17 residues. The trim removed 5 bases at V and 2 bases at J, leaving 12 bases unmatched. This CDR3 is CASSPVEGAMTYNEQFF. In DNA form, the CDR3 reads TGTGCCAGTAGTCCTGTTGAGGGGGCTATGACCTACAATGAGCAGTTCTTC. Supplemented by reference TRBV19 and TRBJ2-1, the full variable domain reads DGGITQSPKYLFRKEGQNVTLSCEQNLNHDAMYWYRQDPGQGLRLIYYSQIVNDFQKGDIAEGYSVSREKKESFPLTVTSAQKNPTAFYLCASSPVEGAMTYNEQFFGPGTRLTVL.

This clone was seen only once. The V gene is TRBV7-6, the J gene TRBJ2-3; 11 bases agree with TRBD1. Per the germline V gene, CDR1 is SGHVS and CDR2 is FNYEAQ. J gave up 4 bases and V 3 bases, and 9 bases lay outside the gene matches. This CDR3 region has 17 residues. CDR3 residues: CASSFRYRDRGADTQYF. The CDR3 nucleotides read TGTGCCAGCAGCTTCCGATACCGGGACAGGGGGGCAGATACGCAGTATTTT. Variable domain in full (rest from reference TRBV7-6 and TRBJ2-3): GAGVSQSPRYKVTKRGQDVALRCDPISGHVSLYWYRQALGQGPEFLTYFNYEAQQDKSGLPNDRFSAERPEGSISTLTIQRTEQRDSAMYRCASSFRYRDRGADTQYFGPGTRLTVL.

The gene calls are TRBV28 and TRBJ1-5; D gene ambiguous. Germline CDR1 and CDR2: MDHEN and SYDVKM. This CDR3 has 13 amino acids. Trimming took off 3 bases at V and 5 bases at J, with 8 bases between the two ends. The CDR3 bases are TGTGCCAGCAGTTTGAAAGACCATCAGCCCCAGCATTTT. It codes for CASSLKDHQPQHF.

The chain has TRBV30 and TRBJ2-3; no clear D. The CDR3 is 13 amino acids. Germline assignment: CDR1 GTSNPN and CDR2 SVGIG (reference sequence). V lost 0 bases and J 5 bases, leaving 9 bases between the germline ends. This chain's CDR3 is CAWSVRREDTQYF. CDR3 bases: TGTGCCTGGAGTGTACGAAGGGAAGATACGCAGTATTTT.

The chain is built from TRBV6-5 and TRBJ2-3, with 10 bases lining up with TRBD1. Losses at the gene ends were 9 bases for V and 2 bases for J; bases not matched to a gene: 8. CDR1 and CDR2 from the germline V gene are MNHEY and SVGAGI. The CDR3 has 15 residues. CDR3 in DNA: TGTGCCAGTTTAGACAGGGGGCGCAACACAGATACGCAGTATTTT. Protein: CASLDRGRNTDTQYF.

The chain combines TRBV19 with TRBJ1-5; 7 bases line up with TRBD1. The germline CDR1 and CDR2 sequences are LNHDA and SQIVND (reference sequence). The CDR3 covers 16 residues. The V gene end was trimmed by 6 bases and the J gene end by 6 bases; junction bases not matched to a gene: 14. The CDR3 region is CASREETGREGQPQHF. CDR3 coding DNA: TGTGCCAGTAGGGAAGAGACAGGGAGGGAAGGTCAGCCCCAGCATTTT.

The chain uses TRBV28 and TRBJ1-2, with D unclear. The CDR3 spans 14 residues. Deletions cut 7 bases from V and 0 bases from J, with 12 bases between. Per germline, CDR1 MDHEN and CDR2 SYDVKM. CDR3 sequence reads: CASIQGGANYGYTF. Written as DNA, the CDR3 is TGTGCCAGCATTCAAGGTGGGGCTAACTATGGCTACACCTTC.

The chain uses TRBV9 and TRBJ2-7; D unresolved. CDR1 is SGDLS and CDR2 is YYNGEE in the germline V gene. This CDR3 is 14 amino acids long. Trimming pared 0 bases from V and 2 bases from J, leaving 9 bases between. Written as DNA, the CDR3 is TGTGCCAGCAGCGTAGAGGGTTCTACCTACGAGCAGTACTTC. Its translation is CASSVEGSTYEQYF.

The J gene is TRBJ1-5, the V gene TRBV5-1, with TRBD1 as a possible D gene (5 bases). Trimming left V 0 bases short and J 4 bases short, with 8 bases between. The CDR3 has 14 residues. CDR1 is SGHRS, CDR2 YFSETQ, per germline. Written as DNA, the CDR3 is TGCGCCAGCAGCTTGGGGGACGGAAATCAGCCCCAGCATTTT. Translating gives CASSLGDGNQPQHF.

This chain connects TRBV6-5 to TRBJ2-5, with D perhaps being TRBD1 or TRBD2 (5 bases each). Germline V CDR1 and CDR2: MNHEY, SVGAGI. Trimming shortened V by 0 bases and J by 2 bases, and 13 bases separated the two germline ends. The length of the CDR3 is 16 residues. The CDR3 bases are TGTGCCAGCAGTTACTCGGTGGGGGAATTGCAAGAGACCCAGTACTTC. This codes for CASSYSVGELQETQYF.

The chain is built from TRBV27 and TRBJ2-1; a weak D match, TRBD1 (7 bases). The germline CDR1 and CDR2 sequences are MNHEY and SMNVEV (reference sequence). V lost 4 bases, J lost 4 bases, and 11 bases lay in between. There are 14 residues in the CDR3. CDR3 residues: CASSSGGPYNEQFF. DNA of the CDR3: TGTGCCAGCAGTTCAGGGGGGCCTTACAATGAGCAGTTCTTC.

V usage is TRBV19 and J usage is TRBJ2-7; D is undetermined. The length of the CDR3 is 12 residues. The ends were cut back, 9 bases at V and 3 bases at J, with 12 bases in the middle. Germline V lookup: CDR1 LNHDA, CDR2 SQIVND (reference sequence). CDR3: CASTSDNYEQYF. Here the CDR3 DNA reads TGTGCCAGCACATCAGATAACTACGAGCAGTACTTC.

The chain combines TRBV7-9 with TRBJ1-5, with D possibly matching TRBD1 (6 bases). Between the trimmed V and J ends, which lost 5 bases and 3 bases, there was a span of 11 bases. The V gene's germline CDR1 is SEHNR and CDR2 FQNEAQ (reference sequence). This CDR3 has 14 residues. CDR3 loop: CASSRGGPNQPQHF. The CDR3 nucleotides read TGTGCCAGCAGCAGAGGGGGACCCAATCAGCCCCAGCATTTT.

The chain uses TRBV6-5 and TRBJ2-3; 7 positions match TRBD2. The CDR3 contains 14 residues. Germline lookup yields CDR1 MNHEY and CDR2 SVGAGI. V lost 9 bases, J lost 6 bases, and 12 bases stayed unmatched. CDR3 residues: CASGRRGGSDTQYF. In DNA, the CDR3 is TGTGCCAGTGGCCGTCGGGGCGGGAGCGATACGCAGTATTTT.

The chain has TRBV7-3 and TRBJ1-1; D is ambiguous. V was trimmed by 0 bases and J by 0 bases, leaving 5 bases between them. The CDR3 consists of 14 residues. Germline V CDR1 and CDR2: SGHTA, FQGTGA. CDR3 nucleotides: TGTGCCAGCAGCTTAACAGGGATGAACACTGAAGCTTTCTTT. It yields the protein CASSLTGMNTEAFF. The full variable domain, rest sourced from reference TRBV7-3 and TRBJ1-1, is GAGVSQTPSNKVTEKGKYVELRCDPISGHTALYWYRQSLGQGPEFLIYFQGTGAADDSGLPNDRFFAVRPEGSVSTLKIQRTERGDSAVYLCASSLTGMNTEAFFGQGTRLTVV.

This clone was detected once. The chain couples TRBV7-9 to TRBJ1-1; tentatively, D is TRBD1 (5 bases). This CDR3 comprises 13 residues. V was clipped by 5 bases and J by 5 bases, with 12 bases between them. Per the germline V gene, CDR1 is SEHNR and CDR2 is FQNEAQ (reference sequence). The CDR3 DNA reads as TGTGCCAGCAGCCCAGGGATTGGAACTGAAGCTTTCTTT. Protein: CASSPGIGTEAFF.

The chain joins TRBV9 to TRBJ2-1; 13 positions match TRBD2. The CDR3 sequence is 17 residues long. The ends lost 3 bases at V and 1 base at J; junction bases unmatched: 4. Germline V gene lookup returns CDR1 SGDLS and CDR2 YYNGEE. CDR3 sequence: CASSERTSGRSYNEQFF. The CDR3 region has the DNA TGTGCCAGCAGCGAGAGGACTAGCGGGAGATCCTACAATGAGCAGTTCTTC.

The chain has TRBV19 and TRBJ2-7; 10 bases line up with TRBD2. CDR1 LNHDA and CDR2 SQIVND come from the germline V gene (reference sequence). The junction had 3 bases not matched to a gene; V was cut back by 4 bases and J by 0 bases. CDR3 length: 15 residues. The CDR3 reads CASSTGLAVSYEQYF. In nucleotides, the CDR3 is TGTGCCAGTAGTACCGGACTAGCGGTCTCCTACGAGCAGTACTTC.

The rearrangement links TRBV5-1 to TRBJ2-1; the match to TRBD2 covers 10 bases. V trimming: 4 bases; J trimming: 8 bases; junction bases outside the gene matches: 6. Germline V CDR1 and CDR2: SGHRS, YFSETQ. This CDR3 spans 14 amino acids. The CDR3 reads CASSRAGGRDEQFF. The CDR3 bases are TGCGCCAGCAGCCGAGCGGGAGGGCGGGATGAGCAGTTCTTC.

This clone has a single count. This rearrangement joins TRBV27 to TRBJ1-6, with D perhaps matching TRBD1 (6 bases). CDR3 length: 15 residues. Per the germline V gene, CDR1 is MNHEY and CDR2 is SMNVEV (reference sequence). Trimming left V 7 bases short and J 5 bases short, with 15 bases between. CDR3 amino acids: CASTSRQVNNSPLHF. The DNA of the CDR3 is TGTGCCAGCACTTCCAGACAGGTTAATAATTCACCCCTCCACTTT.

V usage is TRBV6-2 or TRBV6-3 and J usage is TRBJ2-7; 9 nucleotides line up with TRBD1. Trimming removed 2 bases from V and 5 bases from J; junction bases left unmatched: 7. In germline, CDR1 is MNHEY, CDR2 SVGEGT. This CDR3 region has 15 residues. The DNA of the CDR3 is TGTGCCAGCAGTTACCTCCAGGGACAGGGCCACGAGCAGTACTTC. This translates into CASSYLQGQGHEQYF.